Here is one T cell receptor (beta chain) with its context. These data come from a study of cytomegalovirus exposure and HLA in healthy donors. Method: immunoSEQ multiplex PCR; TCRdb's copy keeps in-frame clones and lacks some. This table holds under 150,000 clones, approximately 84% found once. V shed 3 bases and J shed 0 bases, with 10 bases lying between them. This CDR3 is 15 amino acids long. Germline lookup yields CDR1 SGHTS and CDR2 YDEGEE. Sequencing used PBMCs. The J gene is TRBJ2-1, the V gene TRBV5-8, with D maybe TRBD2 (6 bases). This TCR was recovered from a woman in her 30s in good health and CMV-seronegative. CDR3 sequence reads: CASSWGETSYNEQFF. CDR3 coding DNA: TGTGCCAGCAGCTGGGGGGAGACCTCCTACAATGAGCAGTTCTTC.